The clone carrying this T cell receptor beta chain appeared a few times. What it binds is not known. CDR1 and CDR2 from the germline V gene are LGHNA and YNFKEQ. The V end was cut by 4 bases, the J end by 4 bases, with 9 bases between. CDR3 length: 13 residues. Tregs were sorted as CD4+CD25+CD127-/low cells. Study results and caveats: Tumor memory CD4+ T cell TCR gene usage clustered with blood and lymph node memory CD4+ cells and lymph node naive CD4+ cells. Tumor Treg TCRs overlapped most with tumor naive CD4+ cells.

In TCRdb, the 5' RACE reads were re-called with MiXCR into one record per CDR3 protein. The repertoire holds 9,000 or so distinct CDR3 sequences, with approximately 34% as singletons. The sequencing input was Tregs sorted from blood. The V and J genes are TRBV4-2 and TRBJ2-3, with D unclear. The origin of this receptor is a female donor with breast cancer. The CDR3 sequence: CASSRDRADTQYF. Here the CDR3 DNA reads TGTGCCAGCAGCCGGGATCGAGCAGATACGCAGTATTTT.